This TCR beta chain was recorded in a study of CD8 T cells in Susac syndrome. The CDR3 has 16 residues. V lost 5 bases and J lost 0; bases outside the gene matches: 4. CDR1 and CDR2 (germline): SGHVS, FNYEAQ. Sequencing of TCR beta was undertaken in CD8+ and CD4+ T cells derived from blood. It was treatment-naive patients with stable or active relapsing-remitting disease who made up the multiple sclerosis controls. RNA amounts of about 0.5 to 1 ug underwent reverse transcription with random hexamers. TCRdb processed the immunoSEQ multiplex PCR reads anew with MiXCR; each CDR3 protein has one entry. The table lists about 300,000 distinct CDR3 sequences, about 92% of them singletons.

The genes are TRBV7-6 and TRBJ2-1; the match to TRBD2 covers 10 bases. The sequencing sample was made of CD4+ T cells from PBMCs. This receptor was identified in a human donor with multiple sclerosis. CDR3 protein: CASSKTSGFSYNEQFF. The DNA of the CDR3 is TGTGCCAGCAGCAAGACTAGCGGGTTCTCCTACAATGAGCAGTTCTTC. Supplemented by reference TRBV7-6 and TRBJ2-1, the full variable domain reads GAGVSQSPRYKVTKRGQDVALRCDPISGHVSLYWYRQALGQGPEFLTYFNYEAQQDKSGLPNDRFSAERPEGSISTLTIQRTEQRDSAMYRCASSKTSGFSYNEQFFGPGTRLTVL.